This T cell receptor beta chain was profiled in a study of cytomegalovirus exposure and HLA in healthy donors. Study results and caveats: A subsequent analysis found that TCR clusters from the first cohort also tended to co-occur in the 120 or so validation repertoires, with about 93% of cluster scores above 0. Cytomegalovirus association was listed for 164 TCR beta chains.

Only in-frame clones appear in the TCRdb table, and some are missing; sequencing was by immunoSEQ multiplex PCR. Of 150,000 to 200,000 clones listed, around 90% are singletons. Among the roughly 120 subjects of the validation cohort, separate from the approximately 670-subject first cohort, were the donors. The length of the CDR3 is 15 residues. After removal of 3 bases from V and 2 bases from J, the junction contained 4 bases not matched to a gene. The V gene's germline CDR1 is MGHRA and CDR2 YSYEKL. Note on this clone: Its antigen is as yet unknown.

This sequence joins TRBV4-1 and TRBJ2-3, with 8 positions matching TRBD2. The sample comprised PBMCs. The TCR was taken from a woman aged 18-35 years in good health and CMV-seropositive. The CDR3 nucleotides read TGCGCCAGCAGCCAGCGGACTAGCCCCACAGATACGCAGTATTTT. This gives the protein CASSQRTSPTDTQYF.